The clone carrying this T cell receptor (beta chain) was seen a single time. The antigen remains unidentified. The sample is drawn from a study of cytomegalovirus exposure and HLA in healthy donors. Whole-study findings and limits: For TCR beta chains, V- and J-gene trimming was later linked to a missense DCLRE1C variant. About 87% or about 30% of the time was how often most TCR beta V segments were productive, according to an earlier analysis. Sequencing likely generated an artifact that appeared as a cluster of highly shared sequence variants.

Between the trimmed V and J ends, which lost 7 bases and 6 bases, there was a span of 19 bases. Germline values: CDR1 SGHVS, CDR2 FNYEAQ. The CDR3 consists of 15 residues. The PCR employed 60 Vbeta primers together with 13 Jbeta primers. How the authors handled the data: Later work found around 80 million unique TCR beta chains, with approximately 12 million shared. Sequenced by immunoSEQ multiplex PCR; TCRdb stores in-frame clones only, minus some. For V, J and clone size, that table is used; D and trimming come from the DNA. Among under 200,000 clones, 75% to 85% were seen once, and the ten largest hold 6.4%.

This chain connects TRBV7-6 to TRBJ1-5, with D possibly matching TRBD1 (6 bases). The sample consisted of PBMCs. The clonotype was recovered from a man in his fifties or sixties in good health and CMV-seropositive. In DNA, the CDR3 is TGTGCCAGCACCAGGGACACCGGGGAGAGTCAGCCCCAGCATTTT. Translation gives CASTRDTGESQPQHF.